Presented here are 26 T cell receptor beta chains from one specimen sequenced in a study of T cells in Graves' hyperthyroidism and ophthalmopathy. The CDR3 regions of TCR beta were amplified from RNA transcripts. Initially, a first-round RT-PCR of the TCR CDR3 employed the HTBI primer set. TCRdb processed the multiplex PCR reads anew with MiXCR; each CDR3 protein has one entry. The sample includes around 520,000 distinct CDR3 sequences, 14% seen only once; the top ten take approximately 15%. The specimen sequenced was blood. The receptors come from a woman between 40 and 55 years old with Graves' hyperthyroidism.

This clonotype came up many times. V is TRBV20-1 and J is TRBJ2-3; 8 bases line up with TRBD2. V trimming: 0 bases; J trimming: 5 bases; junction bases outside the gene matches: 10. The CDR3 is 16 residues long. Germline V gives CDR1 DFQATT, CDR2 SNEGSKA (reference sequence). This CDR3 reads CSARESRAGVRDTQYF. The CDR3 DNA is TGCAGTGCTAGAGAATCCCGAGCGGGAGTTAGAGATACGCAGTATTTT.

To note about this clonotype: A read error is possible here, since a much larger clone lies one base away. The chain joins TRBV12-3 or TRBV12-4 to TRBJ2-2, with TRBD1 matching over 8 bases. This CDR3 spans 14 amino acids. CDR3 protein: CAISPRGRGGELFF. DNA for the CDR3: TGTGCCATCAGTCCCAGGGGGCGCGGCGGGGAGCTGTTTTTT.

This clonotype has a count of ten or more. J is TRBJ2-2 and V is TRBV7-9; D is perhaps TRBD2 (6 bases). The length of the CDR3 is 17 residues. The V end was cut by 5 bases, the J end by 6 bases, with 22 bases between. Germline CDR1 reads SEHNR; CDR2 reads FQNEAQ (reference sequence). CDR3 in DNA: TGTGCCAGCAGCCGTACGGTCGGAGGGCGCGGATCCGGGGAGCTGTTTTTT. Translated: CASSRTVGGRGSGELFF.

This clonotype was observed at least ten times. V is TRBV11-2 and J is TRBJ1-6; D is unresolved. V was pared by 1 base and J by 3 bases, with 7 bases between. Germline V gives CDR1 SGHAT, CDR2 FQNNGV. This CDR3 has 15 amino acids. The CDR3 here is CASSLGTYYNSPLHF. CDR3 in DNA: TGTGCCAGCAGCTTAGGGACTTACTATAATTCACCCCTCCACTTT.

The V and J genes are TRBV11-2 and TRBJ2-2, with 9 bases aligning to TRBD1. The germline V gene has CDR1 SGHAT and CDR2 FQNNGV. CDR3 length: 15 residues. V lost 3 bases, J lost 7 bases, and 6 bases stayed unmatched. The CDR3 nucleotides read TGTGCCAGCAGCTTGGGACAGGGTAGGATCGGGGAGCTGTTTTTT. This codes for CASSLGQGRIGELFF.

There are many counts of this clonotype. The V call is TRBV5-6, the J call TRBJ1-2, with D unresolved. The germline V gene encodes CDR1 SGHDT and CDR2 YYEEEE. This CDR3 is 15 amino acids long. Trimming removed 3 bases from V and 0 bases from J, with 12 bases in between. CDR3: CASSSPSGANYGYTF. DNA for the CDR3: TGTGCCAGCAGCTCTCCCTCGGGCGCTAACTATGGCTACACCTTC.

This clonotype was seen repeatedly, ten times or more. The V and J genes are TRBV6-1 and TRBJ2-7, with 7 bases identical to TRBD2. V shed 5 bases and J 7 bases; nucleotides not matched to a gene: 14. In germline, CDR1 is MNHNS, CDR2 SASEGT. The CDR3 has 15 residues. Here the CDR3 DNA reads TGTGCCAGCAGTCTGTCTGTGGGAGGGCCGTTGGAGCAGTACTTC. It translates to CASSLSVGGPLEQYF.

This clonotype was picked up one time. The chain couples TRBV29-1 to TRBJ2-5, with 8 nucleotides matching TRBD1. From germline, CDR1 is SQVTM and CDR2 ANQGSEA. V was pared by 6 bases and J by 0 bases, with 3 bases of the junction left unmatched. The CDR3 sequence is 13 residues long. The CDR3 spells CSVGQDYQETQYF. The CDR3, as DNA: TGCAGCGTGGGACAGGACTACCAAGAGACCCAGTACTTC.

This clonotype was observed at least ten times. The chain couples TRBV10-3 to TRBJ2-3, with 10 bases lining up with TRBD1. This CDR3 has 14 amino acids. Germline values: CDR1 ENHRY, CDR2 SYGVKD. V dropped 6 bases and J dropped 1; count of bases not matched to a gene: 1. The CDR3 DNA reads as TGTGCCATCAGCGGGACAGGGGGCACAGATACGCAGTATTTT. Protein sequence: CAISGTGGTDTQYF.

This clonotype was counted a few times. The chain employs TRBV11-2 and TRBJ2-3, with 7 bases that match TRBD2. The length of the CDR3 is 15 residues. The germline gives CDR1 SGHAT, CDR2 FQNNGV. V gave up 2 bases and J gave up 2 bases; unmatched junction bases: 4. CDR3 sequence reads: CASSLWGLTTDTQYF. CDR3 DNA sequence: TGTGCCAGCAGCTTATGGGGACTAACCACAGATACGCAGTATTTT. Looking up the rest from reference TRBV11-2 and TRBJ2-3 gives the full variable domain: EAGVAQSPRYKIIEKRQSVAFWCNPISGHATLYWYQQILGQGPKLLIQFQNNGVVDDSQLPKDRFSAERLKGVDSTLKIQPAKLEDSAVYLCASSLWGLTTDTQYFGPGTRLTVL.

This clonotype was seen repeatedly, ten times or more. This chain links TRBV5-1 with TRBJ2-2; a possible D gene is TRBD2 (5 bases). V was shortened by 6 bases and J by 7 bases, with 19 bases between the two germline ends. CDR1 is SGHRS, CDR2 YFSETQ, per germline. The CDR3 has 15 residues. The CDR3 reads CASTPNPGSFGELFF. Written as DNA, the CDR3 is TGCGCCAGCACCCCCAACCCGGGAAGTTTCGGGGAGCTGTTTTTT.

This clonotype was found once. The J gene is TRBJ2-7, the V gene TRBV25-1; D is perhaps TRBD2 (5 bases). The CDR3 totals 15 residues. With 5 bases removed from V and 5 bases from J, the gap between germline ends came to 19 bases. Germline V gene sequence: CDR1 MGHDK, CDR2 SYGVNS. CDR3 loop: CASSTEEEGSDEQYF. The CDR3, as DNA: TGTGCCAGCAGTACCGAGGAAGAAGGGAGCGACGAGCAGTACTTC.

This clonotype was picked up many times. The chain uses TRBV18 and TRBJ2-1; TRBD2 matches 8 bases. The CDR3 length is 15 residues. Germline lookup yields CDR1 KGHSH and CDR2 LQKENI. V shed 1 base and J 2 bases; nucleotides not matched to a gene: 1. As DNA, the CDR3 is TGTGCCAGCTCACCACAAGCGGGAGCCTACAATGAGCAGTTCTTC. It is translated as CASSPQAGAYNEQFF.

This clonotype has a handful of counts. The chain couples TRBV27 to TRBJ1-1, with D tentatively TRBD1 (6 bases). Germline V gene data show CDR1 as MNHEY and CDR2 as SMNVEV (reference sequence). Trimming removed 6 bases from V and 9 bases from J, with 14 bases in between. The CDR3 has 12 amino acids. CDR3 sequence (DNA): TGTGCCAGCAGCAAGACAGGAATCCAAGCTTTCTTT. Protein: CASSKTGIQAFF.

This clonotype was seen many times. The chain links TRBV27 to TRBJ2-7, with TRBD2 matching over 9 bases. This CDR3 has 15 residues. Per germline, CDR1 MNHEY and CDR2 SMNVEV (reference sequence). Losses at the gene ends were 0 bases for V and 4 bases for J; bases not matched to a gene: 4. The CDR3 DNA sequence: TGTGCCAGCAGTTTATCTAGCGGGAGTGTATACGAGCAGTACTTC. It encodes CASSLSSGSVYEQYF.

Ten or more counts support this clonotype. The rearrangement joins TRBV28 to TRBJ2-7; TRBD2 matches at 8 bases. The length of the CDR3 is 16 residues. Trimming at V came to 7 bases and at J to 2 bases, leaving 13 bases not matched to a gene. Germline loops: CDR1 MDHEN, CDR2 SYDVKM. The DNA for the CDR3 is TGTGCCAGCAAACGGAGCCTGGCGGGAGGCCCCTACGAGCAGTACTTC. Amino acid sequence: CASKRSLAGGPYEQYF. The full variable domain, in which reference TRBV28 and TRBJ2-7 provide the parts outside the CDR3, is DVKVTQSSRYLVKRTGEKVFLECVQDMDHENMFWYRQDPGLGLRLIYFSYDVKMKEKGDIPEGYSVSREKKERFSLILESASTNQTSMYLCASKRSLAGGPYEQYFGPGTRLTVT.

This clonotype showed up just a few times. J is TRBJ1-5 and V is TRBV20-1; 11 bases fit TRBD1. CDR1 is DFQATT and CDR2 is SNEGSKA in the germline V gene (reference sequence). V trimming: 3 bases; J trimming: 7 bases; junction bases outside the gene matches: 5. The CDR3 sequence is 14 residues long. The DNA of the CDR3 is TGCAGTGCTAGGTGGACAGGGGGCTACCAGCCCCAGCATTTT. Its translation: CSARWTGGYQPQHF.

This clonotype was seen ten or more times. V and J are TRBV7-8 and TRBJ2-7; 9 bases are shared with TRBD2. Germline CDR1 reads SGHVS; CDR2 reads FQNEAQ. V lost 5 bases to trimming and J lost 9 bases; unmatched junction nucleotides: 14. The CDR3 is 15 amino acids. Written as DNA, the CDR3 is TGTGCCAGCAGCACAAATAGCGGGAGCGGATCTGGGCAGTACTTC. Its protein product is CASSTNSGSGSGQYF.

In its sample, this clonotype was seen many times. The J gene is TRBJ2-3, the V gene TRBV6-1; D not certain. V lost 6 bases and J 5 bases, leaving 9 bases between the germline ends. In germline, CDR1 is MNHNS, CDR2 SASEGT. CDR3 size: 12 residues. CDR3 DNA: TGTGCCAGCAGCCGTAATGGAGATACGCAGTATTTT. As protein: CASSRNGDTQYF.

This clonotype has at least ten counts. The J gene is TRBJ2-1, the V gene TRBV5-1; D might be TRBD1 or TRBD2, each matching 6 bases. Germline values: CDR1 SGHRS, CDR2 YFSETQ. V dropped 0 bases and J dropped 1 base, with 14 bases sitting between them. This CDR3 is built from 17 residues. DNA of the CDR3: TGCGCCAGCAGCTTGGTAGGGGGGACGTATTCCTACAATGAGCAGTTCTTC. Protein: CASSLVGGTYSYNEQFF.

This clonotype was seen ten or more times. The chain links TRBV27 to TRBJ2-7; no clear D gene. CDR3 length: 15 amino acids. CDR1 and CDR2 from the germline V gene are MNHEY and SMNVEV (reference sequence). V was clipped by 0 bases and J by 2 bases, with 11 bases between them. The CDR3 sequence is CASSLSPELAYEQYF. The CDR3 DNA follows: TGTGCCAGCAGTTTATCCCCCGAGTTGGCCTACGAGCAGTACTTC.

The sample holds a few counts of this clonotype. This rearrangement joins TRBV15 to TRBJ2-1; a weak D match, TRBD1 (6 bases). Trimming left V 4 bases short and J 9 bases short, with 10 bases between. Germline V lookup: CDR1 LNHNV, CDR2 YYDKDF (reference sequence). CDR3 size: 12 residues. The CDR3 DNA sequence: TGTGCCACCAGCAACAGGGTCACTGAGCAGTTCTTC. Encoded protein: CATSNRVTEQFF. The full variable domain, its missing parts supplied by reference TRBV15 and TRBJ2-1, is DAMVIQNPRYQVTQFGKPVTLSCSQTLNHNVMYWYQQKSSQAPKLLFHYYDKDFNNEADTPDNFQSRRPNTSFCFLDIRSPGLGDTAMYLCATSNRVTEQFFGPGTRLTVL.

The rearrangement uses TRBV27 and TRBJ2-1, with TRBD2 matching 10 bases. CDR1 is MNHEY and CDR2 is SMNVEV in the germline V gene (reference sequence). V gave up 8 bases and J gave up 3 bases; unmatched junction bases: 7. This CDR3 contains 15 residues. In DNA form, the CDR3 reads TGTGCCAGCGGAATTAGCGGGGGGAACTACAATGAGCAGTTCTTC. Translation gives CASGISGGNYNEQFF.

In its sample, this clonotype was seen a few times. The rearrangement joins TRBV29-1 to TRBJ2-2, with 7 bases identical to TRBD2. Losses at the gene ends were 7 bases for V and 0 bases for J; bases not matched to a gene: 23. CDR3 size: 20 residues. Per germline, CDR1 SQVTM and CDR2 ANQGSEA. CDR3 sequence reads: CSGPLVVSGQRQSNTGELFF. The CDR3 nucleotides are TGCAGCGGTCCCCTCGTCGTTAGCGGGCAGAGACAATCGAACACCGGGGAGCTGTTTTTT.

The sample holds a few counts of this clonotype. The gene calls are TRBV18 and TRBJ2-3, with 11 bases aligning to TRBD2. The CDR3 is 14 amino acids. CDR1 KGHSH and CDR2 LQKENI come from the germline V gene. Trimming removed 4 bases from V and 7 bases from J; junction bases left unmatched: 4. CDR3 protein: CASSLTSGSYTQYF. CDR3 in DNA: TGTGCCAGCTCACTCACTAGCGGGAGTTATACGCAGTATTTT.

On this clonotype: The junction and the germline gene differ at one end; a read error may be behind it. The chain recombines TRBV28 with TRBJ1-1; a weak D match, TRBD1 (6 bases). CDR3 length: 14 amino acids. The germline V gene encodes CDR1 MDHEN and CDR2 SYDVKM. The CDR3 DNA is TGTGCCAACAGTTTACCCGGGGGCCGCACTGAAGCTTTCTTT. This gives the protein CANSLPGGRTEAFF.